This T cell receptor (beta chain) stems from a study of blood T cells in healthy people across ages. Whole-study findings and limits: CMV status of donors was unknown, possibly confounding expanded clonotype changes.

Primers used in a second PCR of roughly 7 to 11 cycles were a sample-barcoded 5' primer and a J-beta primer mix. With 12 random nucleotides, a template-switch adaptor tagged each individual cDNA molecule. TCRdb re-called the 5' RACE reads through MiXCR, storing one row per CDR3 protein. The sample lists hundreds of thousands of distinct CDR3 sequences, 48% occurring once. A remark on this clonotype: Its antigen is unknown.

The CDR3 loop spans 16 amino acids. The V gene's germline CDR1 is MNHEY and CDR2 SMNVEV (reference sequence). This TCR was sampled from a man aged 25-45 years in good health. The chain has TRBV27 and TRBJ2-4; D may be TRBD1 or TRBD2 (5 bases each). The DNA end lines up better with TRBJ2-7; the J call may be wrong. Sequences were obtained from blood. The chain's CDR3 is CASSFRSGLSSYEQYF. The CDR3 nucleotides are TGTGCCAGCAGTTTTCGGTCGGGGCTAAGCTCCTACGAGCAGTACTTC.